This T cell receptor (beta chain) was profiled in a study of T cell repertoires in MIS-A myocarditis. The method was immunoSEQ multiplex PCR; TCRdb's version includes in-frame clones alone and lacks a portion of them. The sample records roughly 12,000 clones, about 80% being singletons. The CDR3 extends over 13 amino acids. CDR1 LNHDA and CDR2 SQIVND come from the germline V gene (reference sequence). Trimming shortened V by 5 bases and J by 7 bases, and 12 bases separated the two germline ends. The clonotype was recovered from a man aged 18 to 30 with fulminant myocarditis from multisystem inflammatory syndrome in adults (MIS-A) after COVID-19. Sequences were obtained from right ventricle heart tissue obtained at autopsy. The V and J genes are TRBV19 and TRBJ1-5, with D uncertain. Here the CDR3 reads CASSSYTEQPQHF. CDR3 nucleotide sequence: TGTGCCAGTAGTTCATACACGGAGCAGCCCCAGCATTTT. Combining the CDR3 with reference TRBV19 and TRBJ1-5 gives the whole variable domain DGGITQSPKYLFRKEGQNVTLSCEQNLNHDAMYWYRQDPGQGLRLIYYSQIVNDFQKGDIAEGYSVSREKKESFPLTVTSAQKNPTAFYLCASSSYTEQPQHFGDGTRLSIL.